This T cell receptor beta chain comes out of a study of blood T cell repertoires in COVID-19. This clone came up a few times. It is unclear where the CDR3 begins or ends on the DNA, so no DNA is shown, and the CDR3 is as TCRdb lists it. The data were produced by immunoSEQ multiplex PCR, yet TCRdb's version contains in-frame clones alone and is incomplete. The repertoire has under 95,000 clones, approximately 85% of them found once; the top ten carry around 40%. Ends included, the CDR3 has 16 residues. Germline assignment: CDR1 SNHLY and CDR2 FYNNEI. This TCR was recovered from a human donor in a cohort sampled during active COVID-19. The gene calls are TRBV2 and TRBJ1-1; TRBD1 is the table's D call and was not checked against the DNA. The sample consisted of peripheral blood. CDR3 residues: CASSESEGLVAGGTFF.